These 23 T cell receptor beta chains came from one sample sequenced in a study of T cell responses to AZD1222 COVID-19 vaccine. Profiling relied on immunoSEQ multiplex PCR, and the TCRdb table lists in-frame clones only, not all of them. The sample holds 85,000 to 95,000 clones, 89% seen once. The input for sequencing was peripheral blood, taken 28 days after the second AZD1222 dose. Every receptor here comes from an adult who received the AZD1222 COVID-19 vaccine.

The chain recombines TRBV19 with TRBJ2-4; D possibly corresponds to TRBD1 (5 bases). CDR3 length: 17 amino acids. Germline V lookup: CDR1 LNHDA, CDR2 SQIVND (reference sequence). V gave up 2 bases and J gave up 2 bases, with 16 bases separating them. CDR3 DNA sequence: TGTGCCAGTAGTATAAGGGGTGGAATTGGGACCAAAAACATTCAGTACTTC. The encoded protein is CASSIRGGIGTKNIQYF.

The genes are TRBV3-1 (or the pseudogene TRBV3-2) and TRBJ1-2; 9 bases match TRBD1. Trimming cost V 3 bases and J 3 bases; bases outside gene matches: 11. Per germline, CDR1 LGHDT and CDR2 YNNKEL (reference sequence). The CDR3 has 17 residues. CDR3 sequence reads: CASSHRLQGANDYGYTF. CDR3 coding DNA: TGTGCCAGCAGCCATCGGTTACAGGGGGCGAATGACTATGGCTACACCTTC.

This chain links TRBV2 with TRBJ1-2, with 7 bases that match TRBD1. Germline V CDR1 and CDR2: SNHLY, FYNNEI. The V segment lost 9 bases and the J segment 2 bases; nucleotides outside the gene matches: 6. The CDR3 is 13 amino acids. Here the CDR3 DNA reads TGTGCCAGGACCGGGACAGAAAACTATGGCTACACCTTC. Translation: CARTGTENYGYTF.

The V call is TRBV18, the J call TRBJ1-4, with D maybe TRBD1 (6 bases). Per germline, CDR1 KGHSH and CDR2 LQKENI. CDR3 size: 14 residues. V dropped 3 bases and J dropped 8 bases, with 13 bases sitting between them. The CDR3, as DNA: TGTGCCAGCTCACCTTACAGGGCGGGAGAAAAACTGTTTTTT. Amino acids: CASSPYRAGEKLFF.

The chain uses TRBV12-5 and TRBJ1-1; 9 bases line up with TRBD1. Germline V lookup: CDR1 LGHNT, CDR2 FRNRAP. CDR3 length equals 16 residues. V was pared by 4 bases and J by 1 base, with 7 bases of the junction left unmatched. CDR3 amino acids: CASGSPEQGANTEAFF. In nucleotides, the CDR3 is TGTGCTAGTGGTTCCCCAGAACAGGGGGCGAACACTGAAGCTTTCTTT.

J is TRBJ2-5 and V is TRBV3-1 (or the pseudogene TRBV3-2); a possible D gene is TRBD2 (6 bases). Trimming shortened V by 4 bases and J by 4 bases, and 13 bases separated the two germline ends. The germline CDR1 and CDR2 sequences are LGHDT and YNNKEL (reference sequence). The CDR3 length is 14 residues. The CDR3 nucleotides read TGTGCCAGCAGCCGCCTTGTGGGGGGAGAGACCCAGTACTTC. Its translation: CASSRLVGGETQYF.

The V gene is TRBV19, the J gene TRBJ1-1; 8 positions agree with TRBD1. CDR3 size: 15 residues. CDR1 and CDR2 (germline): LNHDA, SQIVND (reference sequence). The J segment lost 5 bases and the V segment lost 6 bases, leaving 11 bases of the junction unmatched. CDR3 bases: TGTGCCAGTAGCAATAGGGACAGGTTGATGACTGAAGCTTTCTTT. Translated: CASSNRDRLMTEAFF.

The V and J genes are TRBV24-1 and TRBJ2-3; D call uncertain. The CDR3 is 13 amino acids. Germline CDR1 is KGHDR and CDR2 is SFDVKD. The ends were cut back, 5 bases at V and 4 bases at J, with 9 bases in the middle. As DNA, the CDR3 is TGTGCCACCAGTGCAAAGCACCCAGATACGCAGTATTTT. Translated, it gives CATSAKHPDTQYF.

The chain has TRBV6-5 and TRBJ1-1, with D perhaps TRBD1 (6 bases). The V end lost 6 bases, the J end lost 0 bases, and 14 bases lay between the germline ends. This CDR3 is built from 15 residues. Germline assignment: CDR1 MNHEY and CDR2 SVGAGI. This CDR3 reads CASRSGDNLNTEAFF. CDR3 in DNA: TGTGCCAGCAGGAGCGGGGACAACTTGAACACTGAAGCTTTCTTT.

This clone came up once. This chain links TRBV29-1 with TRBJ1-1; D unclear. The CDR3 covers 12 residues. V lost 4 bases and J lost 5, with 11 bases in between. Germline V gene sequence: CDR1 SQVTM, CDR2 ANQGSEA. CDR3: CSVAEGGTEAFF. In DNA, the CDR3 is TGCAGCGTTGCGGAGGGAGGAACTGAAGCTTTCTTT.

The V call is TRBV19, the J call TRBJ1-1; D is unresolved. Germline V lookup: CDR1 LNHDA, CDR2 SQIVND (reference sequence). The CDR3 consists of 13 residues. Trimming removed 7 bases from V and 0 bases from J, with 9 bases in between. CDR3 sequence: CASNAQMNTEAFF. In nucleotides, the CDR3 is TGTGCCAGTAATGCACAGATGAACACTGAAGCTTTCTTT.

In nucleotides, the CDR3 is TGTGCCTGGAGATCCCCCTCCAGGACCGGGGAGCTGTTTTTT. Translating gives CAWRSPSRTGELFF. The chain carries TRBV30 and TRBJ2-2; unclear D gene. Germline CDR1 reads GTSNPN; CDR2 reads SVGIG (reference sequence). The CDR3 extends over 14 amino acids. Trimming stripped 3 bases from V and 5 bases from J, with 13 bases between.

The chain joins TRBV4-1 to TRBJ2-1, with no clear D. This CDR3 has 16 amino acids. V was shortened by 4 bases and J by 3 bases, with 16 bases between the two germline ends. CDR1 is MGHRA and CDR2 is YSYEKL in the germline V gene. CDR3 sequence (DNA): TGCGCCAGCAGCCCCAAAATGGGGTCAGTCTACAATGAGCAGTTCTTC. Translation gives CASSPKMGSVYNEQFF.

Here the CDR3 DNA reads TGTGCCAGCAGTTTATCGGTGGGGGACAGGGGTTTTGAAGCTTTCTTT. It codes for CASSLSVGDRGFEAFF. The rearrangement uses TRBV27 and TRBJ1-1; 10 positions match TRBD1. J gave up 7 bases and V 0 bases, and 8 bases lay outside the gene matches. Germline values: CDR1 MNHEY, CDR2 SMNVEV (reference sequence). This CDR3 spans 16 amino acids.

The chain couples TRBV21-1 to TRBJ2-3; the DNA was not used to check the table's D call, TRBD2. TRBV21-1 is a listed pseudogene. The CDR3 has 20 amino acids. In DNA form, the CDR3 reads TGTGCCAGCAGCAAAGGGGGCGATACTAGCGGGGGAACTAGCACAGATACGCAGTATTTT. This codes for CASSKGGDTSGGTSTDTQYF.

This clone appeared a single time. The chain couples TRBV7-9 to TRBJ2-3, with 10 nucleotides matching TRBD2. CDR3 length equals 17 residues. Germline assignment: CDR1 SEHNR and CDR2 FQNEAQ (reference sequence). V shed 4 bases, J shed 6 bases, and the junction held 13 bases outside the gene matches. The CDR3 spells CASSSTRLAGPVDTQYF. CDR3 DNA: TGTGCCAGCAGCTCTACCAGACTAGCGGGTCCTGTTGATACGCAGTATTTT.

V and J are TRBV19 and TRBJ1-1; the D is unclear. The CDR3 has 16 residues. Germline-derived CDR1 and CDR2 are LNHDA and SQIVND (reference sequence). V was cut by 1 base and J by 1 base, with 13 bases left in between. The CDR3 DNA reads TGTGCCAGTAGTATAGGAGGCAGGAGAGCGAACACTGAAGCTTTCTTT. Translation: CASSIGGRRANTEAFF.

The CDR3 DNA reads as TGTGCCAGCTCACCGAATTCCGGGGGTATTCAGCCCCAGCATTTT. This codes for CASSPNSGGIQPQHF. The V and J genes are TRBV18 and TRBJ1-5; tentatively, D is TRBD1 (5 bases). Trimming took off 3 bases at V and 6 bases at J, with 15 bases between the two ends. Per germline, CDR1 KGHSH and CDR2 LQKENI. The length of the CDR3 is 15 residues.

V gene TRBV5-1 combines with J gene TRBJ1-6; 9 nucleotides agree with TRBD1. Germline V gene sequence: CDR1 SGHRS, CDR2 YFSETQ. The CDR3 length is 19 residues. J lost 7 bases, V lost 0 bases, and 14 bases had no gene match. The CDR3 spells CASSLGSFVRDRGNSPLHF. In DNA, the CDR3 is TGCGCCAGCAGCTTGGGCTCCTTTGTCCGAGACAGGGGGAATTCACCCCTCCACTTT.

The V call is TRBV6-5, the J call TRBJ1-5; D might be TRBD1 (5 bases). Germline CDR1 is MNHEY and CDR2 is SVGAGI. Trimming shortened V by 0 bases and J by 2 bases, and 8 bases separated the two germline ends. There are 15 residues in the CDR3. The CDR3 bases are TGTGCCAGCAGTTACTCGGGGCAGGGCAATCAGCCCCAGCATTTT. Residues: CASSYSGQGNQPQHF.

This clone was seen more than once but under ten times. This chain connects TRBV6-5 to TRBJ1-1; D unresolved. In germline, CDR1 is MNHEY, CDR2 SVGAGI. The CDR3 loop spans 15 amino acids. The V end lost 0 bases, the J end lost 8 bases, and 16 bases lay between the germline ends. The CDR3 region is CASSYSNAGLYEAFF. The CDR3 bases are TGTGCCAGCAGTTACTCGAATGCAGGTCTGTACGAAGCTTTCTTT.

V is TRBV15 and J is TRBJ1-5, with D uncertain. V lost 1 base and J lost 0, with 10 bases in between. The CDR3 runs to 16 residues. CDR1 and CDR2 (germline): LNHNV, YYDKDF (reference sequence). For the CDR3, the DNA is TGTGCCACCAGCAGAGTCGTCGGTTATAGCAATCAGCCCCAGCATTTT. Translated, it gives CATSRVVGYSNQPQHF.

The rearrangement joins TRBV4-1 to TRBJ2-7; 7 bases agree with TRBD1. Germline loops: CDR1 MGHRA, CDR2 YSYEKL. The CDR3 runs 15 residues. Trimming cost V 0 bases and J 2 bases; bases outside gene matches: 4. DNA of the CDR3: TGCGCCAGCAGCCAAGATAGGGGGACAGCCTACGAGCAGTACTTC. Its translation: CASSQDRGTAYEQYF.